This TCR beta chain originates from a study of blood T cell repertoires in COVID-19. Overall study context: From T cells, B-cell-depleted T cells, or PBMCs came the material, which was cDNA or gDNA.

The V gene's germline CDR1 is KGHSH and CDR2 LQKENI. The V gene lost 3 bases and the J gene lost 6 bases, with 8 bases spanning the gap. This CDR3 region has 12 residues. In terms of age and location, participants ranged from about 18 to 95 years and lived in about 25 US areas. Recovered participants had two consecutive negative NP/OP PCR tests, healthcare professional clearance, or symptom resolution. This clone has a single count. This CDR3 is also generated by other DNA sequences in the sample. In the original analysis: Estimation of nucleated cell counts was performed using reference gene primer amplification. Sequenced by immunoSEQ multiplex PCR; TCRdb stores in-frame clones only, minus some. Clonal size and the V and J genes are those of that table, whereas D and trimming came from the DNA. This sample carries 250,000 or so clones, 80% to 90% of them seen once, and the ten largest clones take under 2.5%.

The V gene is TRBV18, the J gene TRBJ1-1; a possible D gene is TRBD1 (5 bases). Sequencing was performed on PBMCs or T cells enriched from blood (not recorded which). The clonotype originates from a woman in her forties or fifties who had recovered from COVID-19. The CDR3 loop is CASSPDSSEAFF. CDR3 sequence (DNA): TGTGCCAGCTCACCTGACAGTTCTGAAGCTTTCTTT.